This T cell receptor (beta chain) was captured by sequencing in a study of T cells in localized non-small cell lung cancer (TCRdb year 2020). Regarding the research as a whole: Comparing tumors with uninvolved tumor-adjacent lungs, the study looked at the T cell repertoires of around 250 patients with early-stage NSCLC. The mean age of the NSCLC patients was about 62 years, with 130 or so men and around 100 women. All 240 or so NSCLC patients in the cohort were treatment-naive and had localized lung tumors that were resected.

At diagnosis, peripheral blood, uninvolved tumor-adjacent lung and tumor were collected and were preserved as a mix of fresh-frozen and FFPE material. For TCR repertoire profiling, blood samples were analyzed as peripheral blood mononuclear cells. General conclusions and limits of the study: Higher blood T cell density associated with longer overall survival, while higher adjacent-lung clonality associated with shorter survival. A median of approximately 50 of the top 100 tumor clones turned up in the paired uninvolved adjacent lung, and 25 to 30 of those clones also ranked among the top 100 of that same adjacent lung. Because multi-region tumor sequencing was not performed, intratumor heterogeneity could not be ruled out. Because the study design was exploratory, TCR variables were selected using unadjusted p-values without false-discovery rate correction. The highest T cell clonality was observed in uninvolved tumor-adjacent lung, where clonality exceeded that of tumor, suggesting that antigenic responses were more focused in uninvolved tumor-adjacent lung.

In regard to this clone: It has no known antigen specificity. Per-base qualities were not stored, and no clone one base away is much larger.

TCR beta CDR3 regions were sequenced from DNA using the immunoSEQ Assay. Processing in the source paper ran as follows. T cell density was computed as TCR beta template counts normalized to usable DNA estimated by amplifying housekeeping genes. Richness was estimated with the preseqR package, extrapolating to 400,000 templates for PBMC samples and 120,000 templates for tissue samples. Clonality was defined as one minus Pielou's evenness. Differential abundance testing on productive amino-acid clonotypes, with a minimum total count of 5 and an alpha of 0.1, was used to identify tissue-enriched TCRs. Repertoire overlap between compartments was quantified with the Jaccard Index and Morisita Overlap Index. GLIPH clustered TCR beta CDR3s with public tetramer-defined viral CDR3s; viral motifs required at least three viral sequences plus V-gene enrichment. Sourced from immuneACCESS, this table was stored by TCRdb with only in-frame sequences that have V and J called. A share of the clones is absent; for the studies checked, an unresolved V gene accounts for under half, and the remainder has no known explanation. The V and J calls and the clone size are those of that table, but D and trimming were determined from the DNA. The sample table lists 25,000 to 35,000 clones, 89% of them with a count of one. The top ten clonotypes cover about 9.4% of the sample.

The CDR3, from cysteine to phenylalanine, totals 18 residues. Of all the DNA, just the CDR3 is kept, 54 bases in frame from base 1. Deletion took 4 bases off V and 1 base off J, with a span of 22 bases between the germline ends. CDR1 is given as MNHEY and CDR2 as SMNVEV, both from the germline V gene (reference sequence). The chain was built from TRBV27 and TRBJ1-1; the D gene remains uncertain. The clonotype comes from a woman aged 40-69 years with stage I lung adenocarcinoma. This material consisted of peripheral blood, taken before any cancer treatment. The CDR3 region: CASSSPLARWKRNTEAFF. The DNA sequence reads TGTGCCAGCAGTTCACCCCTAGCTAGGTGGAAGAGGAACACTGAAGCTTTCTTT.